Following are 8 T cell receptor beta chains from one sample sequenced in a study of blood T cell repertoires in COVID-19. Produced via immunoSEQ multiplex PCR; TCRdb's table is partial and in-frame only. The profile shows 100,000 or so clones, roughly 72% of them singletons. Sequences were obtained from peripheral blood. The receptors derive from a man older than 75 with acute or convalescent COVID-19.

Worth noting for this clone: The sample contains more than one DNA sequence encoding this CDR3. This sequence joins TRBV28 and TRBJ2-5, with D perhaps TRBD2 (6 bases). This CDR3 contains 15 residues. Germline CDR1 MDHEN, CDR2 SYDVKM. V was trimmed by 1 base and J by 5 bases, leaving 14 bases between them. CDR3 DNA: TGTGCCAGCAGTTTATACTCGGGTGGGAGGGAGACCCAGTACTTC. It yields the protein CASSLYSGGRETQYF.

The genes are TRBV29-1 and TRBJ1-3, with no clear D. Trimming shortened V by 2 bases and J by 1 base, and 6 bases separated the two germline ends. The germline gives CDR1 SQVTM, CDR2 ANQGSEA. This CDR3 region has 13 residues. The CDR3 spells CSVERGSGNTIYF. CDR3 DNA: TGCAGCGTTGAACGCGGGTCTGGAAACACCATATATTTT.

The rearrangement uses TRBV28 and TRBJ1-5; D might be TRBD1 (5 bases). The CDR3 is made up of 16 amino acids. Germline V gene lookup returns CDR1 MDHEN and CDR2 SYDVKM. V lost 6 bases and J lost 2, with 17 bases in between. As DNA, the CDR3 is TGTGCCAGCAGCTTGGGGGGGAACTCGGGCAATCAGCCCCAGCATTTT. It specifies CASSLGGNSGNQPQHF.

CDR3 residues: CASIKDRAAGELFF. The CDR3 DNA reads as TGTGCCAGCATTAAGGACAGGGCGGCCGGGGAGCTGTTTTTT. The chain recombines TRBV6-6 with TRBJ2-2; 8 bases line up with TRBD1. V gave up 7 bases and J gave up 6 bases; unmatched junction bases: 7. From germline, CDR1 is MNHNY and CDR2 SVGAGI (reference sequence). The CDR3 spans 14 residues.

The chain combines TRBV5-4 with TRBJ2-5; D may be TRBD1 (6 bases). Germline V gene data show CDR1 as SGHNT and CDR2 as YYREEE (reference sequence). This CDR3 region has 15 residues. Trimming stripped 3 bases from V and 2 bases from J, with 14 bases between. The CDR3 DNA follows: TGTGCCAGCAGCTCGAATATACAGGGACAAGAGACCCAGTACTTC. It is translated as CASSSNIQGQETQYF.

This sequence joins TRBV3-1 (or the pseudogene TRBV3-2) and TRBJ2-3, with D perhaps TRBD1 (5 bases). The CDR3 is made up of 14 amino acids. Germline assignment: CDR1 LGHDT and CDR2 YNNKEL (reference sequence). V lost 5 bases, J lost 3 bases, and 12 bases lay in between. Here the CDR3 reads CASSTPRATDTQYF. The CDR3 DNA sequence: TGTGCCAGCAGCACCCCCAGGGCGACAGATACGCAGTATTTT.

Points on this clone: Other DNA sequences in this sample translate to the same CDR3. This rearrangement joins TRBV29-1 to TRBJ2-3, with 7 positions matching TRBD2. Losses at the gene ends were 1 base for V and 4 bases for J; bases not matched to a gene: 5. Germline loops: CDR1 SQVTM, CDR2 ANQGSEA. This CDR3 spans 14 amino acids. CDR3 loop: CSVEGGRGADTQYF. The CDR3 bases are TGCAGCGTTGAAGGCGGGAGAGGAGCAGATACGCAGTATTTT.

This chain uses TRBV24-1 with TRBJ2-5; 8 bases map to TRBD1. With 0 bases clipped from V and 4 bases from J, the junction kept 6 bases outside the gene matches. Germline assignment: CDR1 KGHDR and CDR2 SFDVKD. CDR3 length: 16 amino acids. The CDR3 bases are TGTGCCACCAGTGATTTGGGGTCAGGGGGCGGAGAGACCCAGTACTTC. This gives the protein CATSDLGSGGGETQYF.